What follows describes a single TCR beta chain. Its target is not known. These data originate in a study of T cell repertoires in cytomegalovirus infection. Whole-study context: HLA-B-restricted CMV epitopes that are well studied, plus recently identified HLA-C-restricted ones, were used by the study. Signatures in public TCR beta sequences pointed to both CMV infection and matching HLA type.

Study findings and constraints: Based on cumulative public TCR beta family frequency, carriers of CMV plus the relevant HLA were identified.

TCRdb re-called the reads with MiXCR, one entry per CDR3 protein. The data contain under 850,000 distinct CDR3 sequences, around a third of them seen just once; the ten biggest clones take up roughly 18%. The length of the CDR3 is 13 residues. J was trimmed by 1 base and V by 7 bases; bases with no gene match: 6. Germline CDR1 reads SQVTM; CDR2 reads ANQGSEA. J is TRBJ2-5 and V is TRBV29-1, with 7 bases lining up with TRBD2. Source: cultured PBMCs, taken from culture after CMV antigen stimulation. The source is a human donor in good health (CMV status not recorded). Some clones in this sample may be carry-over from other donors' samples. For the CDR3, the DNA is TGCAGCGCGAGCGGGGATAGCCAAGAGACCCAGTACTTC. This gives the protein CSASGDSQETQYF.